This T cell receptor (beta chain) was captured in a study of blood T cell repertoires in COVID-19. This table comes from immunoSEQ multiplex PCR, and its TCRdb copy is limited to in-frame clones, with some not included. The sample shows 150,000 to 200,000 clones, roughly 85% of them seen only once. This CDR3 region has 14 residues. Per the germline V gene, CDR1 is MDHEN and CDR2 is SYDVKM. V was cut by 5 bases and J by 7 bases, with 12 bases left in between. The sample taken for sequencing was peripheral blood. This sequence originates from a man between 50 and 59 years old with active or convalescent COVID-19. The chain employs TRBV28 and TRBJ1-6; a possible D gene is TRBD1 (6 bases). CDR3 amino acids: CASSHRVGNSPLHF. The CDR3, as DNA: TGTGCCAGCAGTCACAGGGTGGGGAATTCACCCCTCCACTTT.